This TCR beta chain derives from a study of T cells in Graves' hyperthyroidism and ophthalmopathy. Study-wide context: The authors collected peripheral blood at initial diagnosis, before any treatment. Study conclusions and caveats: Among clonotypes expanded in thyroid above 0.001, most were also found in blood.

The hyperthyroidism patients had all been newly diagnosed, and their disease duration was under 2 months. Their ages ranged from 18 to 65 years. The TCR beta CDR3 regions underwent amplification using RNA transcripts as the source. Using the HTBI primer set, a first-round RT-PCR was run on the TCR CDR3. TCRdb analysed the multiplex PCR reads with MiXCR anew, one entry per CDR3 protein. The sample yields fewer than 650,000 distinct CDR3 sequences, about 15% seen once. Concerning this clonotype: Its antigen remains unknown.

Sequencing was carried out using blood. The TCR was taken from a woman under 40 with Graves' hyperthyroidism that later progressed to Graves' ophthalmopathy.

Written as DNA, the CDR3 is TGTGCCAGCAGTCCTACTAACATAGATACGCAGTATTTT. Encoded protein: CASSPTNIDTQYF. This sequence joins TRBV7-9 and TRBJ2-3; D call uncertain. Per the germline V gene, CDR1 is SEHNR and CDR2 is FQNEAQ (reference sequence). This CDR3 is 13 amino acids long. The ends were cut back, 6 bases at V and 5 bases at J, with 12 bases in the middle.